These 12 T cell receptor beta chains were all obtained from the same sample, sequenced in a study of T cell responses to AZD1222 COVID-19 vaccine. TCRdb's copy holds only in-frame clones and misses some; the assay was immunoSEQ multiplex PCR. The table lists about 93,000 clones, around 87% of them singletons. Sequenced material: peripheral blood, taken 28 days after the second AZD1222 dose. These receptors originate from an adult who received the AZD1222 COVID-19 vaccine.

In this sample, this clone turned up once. The chain combines TRBV11-1 with TRBJ2-5; TRBD1 aligns across 8 bases. CDR3 length: 15 amino acids. Trimming cost V 5 bases and J 2 bases; bases outside gene matches: 7. Germline CDR1 and CDR2: SGHAT and FQDESV (reference sequence). The CDR3 nucleotides read TGTGCCAGCAGCCCCCGGGACAGGCAACAAGAGACCCAGTACTTC. It encodes CASSPRDRQQETQYF.

As to this clone: One end of the junction is discordant with germline, which a read error may explain. J is TRBJ2-5 and V is TRBV7-7; 8 bases are a match to TRBD2. This CDR3 is built from 14 residues. Germline V gene data show CDR1 as SSHAT and CDR2 as FNYEAQ (reference sequence). DNA for the CDR3: TGTGCTAGCAGCTTAGACGGGGGGGCGCAGACCCAGTACTTC. Translation: CASSLDGGAQTQYF.

V usage is TRBV19 and J usage is TRBJ1-2, with a tentative D call TRBD1 (5 bases). This CDR3 comprises 14 residues. Germline loops: CDR1 LNHDA, CDR2 SQIVND (reference sequence). The V end lost 2 bases, the J end lost 2 bases, and 9 bases lay between the germline ends. The CDR3 protein is CASSIPGRNYGYTF. CDR3 nucleotide sequence: TGTGCCAGTAGTATACCGGGACGGAACTATGGCTACACCTTC.

V usage is TRBV19 and J usage is TRBJ2-2, with D perhaps matching TRBD1 or TRBD2 (5 bases each). Germline V gives CDR1 LNHDA, CDR2 SQIVND (reference sequence). Trimming pared 8 bases from V and 2 bases from J, leaving 15 bases between. The CDR3 spans 15 residues. The CDR3 region has the DNA TGTGCCAGTGCCTTGGGGACGGTTAACACCGGGGAGCTGTTTTTT. It codes for CASALGTVNTGELFF.

This chain joins TRBV9 and TRBJ1-2; D is ambiguous. Germline V lookup: CDR1 SGDLS, CDR2 YYNGEE. The CDR3 has 14 amino acids. Trimming removed 0 bases from V and 7 bases from J, with 13 bases in between. The CDR3 loop is CASSVGVLWGGYTF. The DNA for the CDR3 is TGTGCCAGCAGCGTAGGGGTGTTATGGGGTGGCTACACCTTC.

The table lists this clone with a count of one. This rearrangement joins TRBV18 to TRBJ1-5; 10 nucleotides match TRBD1. The V gene's germline CDR1 is KGHSH and CDR2 LQKENI. The CDR3 is made up of 18 amino acids. J gave up 2 bases and V 1 base, and 8 bases lay outside the gene matches. The CDR3 spells CASSPQLGTGEGNQPQHF. Written as DNA, the CDR3 is TGTGCCAGCTCACCACAACTCGGGACAGGGGAAGGCAATCAGCCCCAGCATTTT. Filled out from reference TRBV18 and TRBJ1-5, the complete variable domain reads NAGVMQNPRHLVRRRGQEARLRCSPMKGHSHVYWYRQLPEEGLKFMVYLQKENIIDESGMPKERFSAEFPKEGPSILRIQQVVRGDSAAYFCASSPQLGTGEGNQPQHFGDGTRLSIL.

The genes are TRBV15 and TRBJ1-6; 7 bases map to TRBD1. Germline V gene lookup returns CDR1 LNHNV and CDR2 YYDKDF (reference sequence). This CDR3 has 14 residues. V trimming: 5 bases; J trimming: 6 bases; junction bases outside the gene matches: 4. Written as DNA, the CDR3 is TGTGCCACCAGCTTTACAGGGGCTAATTCACCCCTCCACTTT. It yields the protein CATSFTGANSPLHF.

V usage is TRBV7-3 and J usage is TRBJ2-2, with 8 bases matching TRBD1. CDR3 length equals 14 residues. Germline assignment: CDR1 SGHTA and CDR2 FQGTGA. V was clipped by 5 bases and J by 7 bases; unmatched bases: 6. In DNA form, the CDR3 reads TGTGCCAGCAGCCTCGACAGGGGAGGCGGGGAGCTGTTTTTT. Its protein product is CASSLDRGGGELFF.

V and J are TRBV6-6 and TRBJ1-2; 10 bases map to TRBD1. The CDR3 sequence is 14 residues long. Germline-derived CDR1 and CDR2 are MNHNY and SVGAGI (reference sequence). The junction had 6 bases not matched to a gene; V was cut back by 5 bases and J by 6 bases. CDR3: CASSADRGPDGYTF. The CDR3 nucleotides are TGTGCCAGCAGTGCCGACAGGGGGCCCGATGGCTACACCTTC.

V usage is TRBV18 and J usage is TRBJ1-4; D gene unclear. Germline CDR1 and CDR2: KGHSH and LQKENI. Between the trimmed V and J ends, which lost 0 bases and 5 bases, there was a span of 7 bases. This CDR3 has 14 residues. CDR3 amino acids: CASSPPGLNEKLFF. Here the CDR3 DNA reads TGTGCCAGCTCACCACCAGGCCTAAATGAAAAACTGTTTTTT.

This clone appeared a single time. The chain links TRBV3-1 (or the pseudogene TRBV3-2) to TRBJ1-6, with a weak D call TRBD1 (5 bases). CDR3 size: 13 residues. Trimming removed 0 bases from V and 14 bases from J, with 11 bases in between. Germline CDR1 and CDR2: LGHDT and YNNKEL (reference sequence). CDR3 nucleotides: TGTGCCAGCAGCCAAGAGGACAAGGGTACCCTCCACTTT. It encodes CASSQEDKGTLHF.

V is TRBV7-9 and J is TRBJ2-1, with 7 bases identical to TRBD2. Germline V lookup: CDR1 SEHNR, CDR2 FQNEAQ (reference sequence). The CDR3 has 16 residues. V was pared by 4 bases and J by 3 bases, with 9 bases of the junction left unmatched. This CDR3 reads CASSSLLARDYNEQFF. In nucleotides, the CDR3 is TGTGCCAGCAGCTCCCTACTAGCGCGAGACTACAATGAGCAGTTCTTC.